The 18 T cell receptor beta chains below come from one sample, sequenced in a study of cytomegalovirus exposure and HLA in healthy donors. The PCR made use of 60 Vbeta and 13 Jbeta primers. Using immunoSEQ multiplex PCR, the repertoire was profiled, and TCRdb retains in-frame clones only, with some absent. This sample has some 76,000 clones; approximately 72% occur once, and the top ten carry 7.5% to 10%. The sample taken for sequencing was PBMCs. These TCRs come from a woman in her forties in good health and CMV-seropositive.

This chain connects TRBV2 to TRBJ1-4; 7 nucleotides agree with TRBD1. Germline lookup yields CDR1 SNHLY and CDR2 FYNNEI. The CDR3 covers 14 residues. Germline trimming cut 6 bases from V and 8 bases from J; bases unmatched to any gene: 9. The CDR3 here is CASSRDRLEEKLFF. CDR3 nucleotides: TGTGCCAGCAGCCGGGACAGACTGGAGGAAAAACTGTTTTTT.

V gene TRBV6-5 combines with J gene TRBJ2-5, with 7 bases lining up with TRBD1. Germline V gene data show CDR1 as MNHEY and CDR2 as SVGAGI. Trimming removed 4 bases from V and 9 bases from J; junction bases left unmatched: 2. The CDR3 consists of 11 residues. The CDR3 protein is CASSSQGAQYF. The CDR3 nucleotides are TGTGCCAGCAGTTCCCAGGGGGCCCAGTACTTC.

V and J are TRBV18 and TRBJ2-2; TRBD1 might be the D (6 bases). V was shortened by 4 bases and J by 8 bases, with 20 bases between the two germline ends. Germline V lookup: CDR1 KGHSH, CDR2 LQKENI. This CDR3 has 16 residues. The CDR3 protein is CASSLSGQMIMGELFF. CDR3 coding DNA: TGTGCCAGCTCACTCTCGGGACAAATGATTATGGGGGAGCTGTTTTTT.

The chain couples TRBV7-2 to TRBJ2-5; D unclear. The CDR3 is made up of 13 amino acids. Trimming took 2 bases from V and 0 from J, leaving 4 bases between them. Germline-derived CDR1 and CDR2 are SGHTA and FQGNSA. The CDR3 reads CASSLPYQETQYF. DNA of the CDR3: TGTGCCAGCAGCTTACCGTACCAAGAGACCCAGTACTTC.

The chain has TRBV4-3 and TRBJ2-6, with a tentative D call TRBD1 (6 bases). CDR3 size: 19 residues. From germline, CDR1 is LGHNA and CDR2 YSLEER. The ends were cut back, 3 bases at V and 0 bases at J, with 18 bases in the middle. The CDR3 here is CASSQRNREHDSGANVLTF. The CDR3 nucleotides are TGCGCCAGCAGCCAGCGCAACAGGGAACACGACTCTGGGGCCAACGTCCTGACTTTC.

The chain is built from TRBV27 and TRBJ1-2; tentatively, D is TRBD1 (5 bases). The germline V gene encodes CDR1 MNHEY and CDR2 SMNVEV (reference sequence). The CDR3 has 12 residues. Trimming pared 5 bases from V and 4 bases from J, leaving 8 bases between. CDR3 protein: CASSPGGYGYTF. As DNA, the CDR3 is TGTGCCAGCAGTCCGGGGGGCTATGGCTACACCTTC.

V is TRBV5-1 and J is TRBJ2-5; TRBD1 matches at 10 bases. CDR3 length: 15 residues. The V gene end was trimmed by 2 bases and the J gene end by 4 bases; junction bases not matched to a gene: 5. Germline CDR1 is SGHRS and CDR2 is YFSETQ. CDR3 protein: CASSLDRDRGETQYF. CDR3 sequence (DNA): TGCGCCAGCAGCTTAGACCGGGACAGGGGAGAGACCCAGTACTTC.

The rearrangement links TRBV25-1 to TRBJ2-7; the D gene is possibly TRBD2 (6 bases). The ends were cut back, 6 bases at V and 5 bases at J, with 11 bases in the middle. The CDR3 length is 12 residues. Germline assignment: CDR1 MGHDK and CDR2 SYGVNS. The CDR3 reads CASRKPGDEQYF. DNA for the CDR3: TGTGCCAGCAGGAAACCGGGGGACGAGCAGTACTTC.

The chain employs TRBV27 and TRBJ2-7, with 7 nucleotides matching TRBD1. The CDR3 consists of 13 residues. Germline V gives CDR1 MNHEY, CDR2 SMNVEV (reference sequence). With 5 bases clipped from V and 4 bases from J, the junction kept 5 bases outside the gene matches. In DNA, the CDR3 is TGTGCCAGCAGTCCGGGGACAGAGTACGAGCAGTACTTC. Translating gives CASSPGTEYEQYF.

J is TRBJ2-7 and V is TRBV11-3; 7 bases are shared with TRBD1. V lost 0 bases, J lost 2 bases, and 7 bases stayed unmatched. Looked up from germline, CDR1 is SGHNT and CDR2 is YENEEA. The CDR3 is 16 residues long. Here the CDR3 DNA reads TGTGCCAGCAGCTTAGAACGGACAGGTCAGACCTACGAGCAGTACTTC. Its protein product is CASSLERTGQTYEQYF.

The V gene is TRBV2, the J gene TRBJ1-4; D not certain. The germline gives CDR1 SNHLY, CDR2 FYNNEI. CDR3 length equals 15 residues. Trimming took off 1 base at V and 8 bases at J, with 14 bases between the two ends. As DNA, the CDR3 is TGTGCCAGCAGTGAAGGGCGGTCGAGCGGGGAAAAACTGTTTTTT. Translated, it gives CASSEGRSSGEKLFF.

The V and J genes are TRBV13 and TRBJ1-1, with TRBD1 matching over 7 bases. CDR1 PRHDT and CDR2 FYEKMQ come from the germline V gene (reference sequence). The CDR3 is 15 amino acids. With V trimmed by 0 bases and J by 11 bases, 12 bases remained unmatched. Here the CDR3 DNA reads TGTGCCAGCAGCTTAGGGGACAGGAGGACAGTCCAGGCTTTCTTT. This translates into CASSLGDRRTVQAFF.

J is TRBJ2-5 and V is TRBV6-1; tentatively, D is TRBD1 (6 bases). The DNA matches TRBJ2-7 better at its end, which makes the J call doubtful. Germline CDR1 and CDR2: MNHNS and SASEGT. This CDR3 is built from 15 residues. This chain's CDR3 is CASSEGGLGAYEQYF. For the CDR3, the DNA is TGTGCCAGCAGTGAAGGGGGGCTAGGGGCCTACGAGCAGTACTTC.

This clone was counted a single time. The gene calls are TRBV15 and TRBJ2-2; D is perhaps TRBD2 (5 bases). The ends were cut back, 8 bases at V and 5 bases at J, with 12 bases in the middle. The CDR3 extends over 13 amino acids. Germline V gene sequence: CDR1 LNHNV, CDR2 YYDKDF (reference sequence). CDR3 coding DNA: TGTGCCACCCGGGGTTTAGCTACCGGGGAGCTGTTTTTT. As protein: CATRGLATGELFF.

The CDR3 DNA sequence: TGTGCCAGCAGATCTTTGGGAGGTGAAGCTTTCTTT. It specifies CASRSLGGEAFF. This rearrangement joins TRBV7-8 to TRBJ1-1, with no clear D. The CDR3 spans 12 residues. CDR1 and CDR2 from the germline V gene are SGHVS and FQNEAQ. V dropped 6 bases and J dropped 7 bases, with 12 bases sitting between them.

V usage is TRBV7-9 and J usage is TRBJ1-6; tentatively, D is TRBD1 (5 bases). Trimming pared 1 base from V and 10 bases from J, leaving 14 bases between. The CDR3 is made up of 15 amino acids. Germline values: CDR1 SEHNR, CDR2 FQNEAQ (reference sequence). Here the CDR3 reads CASSLVGGAPSPLHF. Here the CDR3 DNA reads TGTGCCAGCAGCTTAGTGGGCGGGGCCCCGTCACCCCTCCACTTT.

The rearrangement joins TRBV7-6 to TRBJ2-1; 7 bases match TRBD1. The CDR3 is 13 amino acids. Unmatched junction bases numbered 3, after V lost 5 bases and J lost 5 bases. Per the germline V gene, CDR1 is SGHVS and CDR2 is FNYEAQ. The CDR3 coding sequence is TGTGCCAGCAGCCCCACAGGGGACAATGAGCAGTTCTTC. Translation gives CASSPTGDNEQFF.

The V gene is TRBV27, the J gene TRBJ1-2, with D unresolved. CDR3 length: 14 amino acids. Germline CDR1 reads MNHEY; CDR2 reads SMNVEV (reference sequence). Between the trimmed V and J ends, which lost 5 bases and 3 bases, there was a span of 13 bases. CDR3 coding DNA: TGTGCCAGCAGTAAACGGGGAAAGGACTATGGCTACACCTTC. It codes for CASSKRGKDYGYTF.